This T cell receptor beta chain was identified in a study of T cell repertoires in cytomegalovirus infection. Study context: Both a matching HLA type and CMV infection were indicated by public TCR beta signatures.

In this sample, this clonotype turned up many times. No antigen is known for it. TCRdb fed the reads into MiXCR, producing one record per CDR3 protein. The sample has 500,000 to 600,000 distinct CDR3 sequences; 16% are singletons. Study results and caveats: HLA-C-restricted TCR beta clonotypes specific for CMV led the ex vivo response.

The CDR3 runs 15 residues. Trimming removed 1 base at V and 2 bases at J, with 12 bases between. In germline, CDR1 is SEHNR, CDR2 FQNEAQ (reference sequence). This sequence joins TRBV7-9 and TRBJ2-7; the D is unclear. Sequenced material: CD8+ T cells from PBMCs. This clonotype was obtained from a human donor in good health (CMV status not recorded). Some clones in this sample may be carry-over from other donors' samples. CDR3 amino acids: CASSLGSWEAYEQYF. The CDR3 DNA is TGTGCCAGCAGCTTAGGTAGTTGGGAAGCCTACGAGCAGTACTTC. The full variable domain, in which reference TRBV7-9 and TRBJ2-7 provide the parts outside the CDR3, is DTGVSQNPRHKITKRGQNVTFRCDPISEHNRLYWYRQTLGQGPEFLTYFQNEAQLEKSRLLSDRFSAERPKGSFSTLEIQRTEQGDSAMYLCASSLGSWEAYEQYFGPGTRLTVT.